These 23 T cell receptor beta chains share one sample of origin, sequenced in a study of CD8+ T cells in alopecia areata. Extraction of RNA preceded its reverse transcription into cDNA, which served as the sequencing template. Data came from immunoSEQ multiplex PCR; TCRdb stores just in-frame clones and leaves some out. The sample records roughly 250,000 clones, 50% to 75% being singletons. Treatment specified: oral pan-JAK inhibitor, 5-10 mg twice daily. The sample in question was CD4+ T cells sorted from blood, obtained around week 54, from a patient treated with tofacitinib. Source of these receptors: a human donor with alopecia areata.

The V and J genes are TRBV5-4 and TRBJ1-1; tentative D call: TRBD1 (5 bases). V lost 6 bases and J 1 base, leaving 13 bases between the germline ends. The germline V gene has CDR1 SGHNT and CDR2 YYREEE (reference sequence). This CDR3 region has 14 residues. The chain's CDR3 is CASTQRTGNTEAFF. As DNA, the CDR3 is TGTGCCAGCACCCAAAGAACAGGGAACACTGAAGCTTTCTTT.

The chain is built from TRBV30 and TRBJ2-7; the D gene is possibly TRBD1 (6 bases). Per the germline V gene, CDR1 is GTSNPN and CDR2 is SVGIG (reference sequence). The length of the CDR3 is 9 residues. V lost 6 bases and J 7 bases, leaving 7 bases between the germline ends. This CDR3 reads CACGQEQYF. In nucleotides, the CDR3 is TGTGCCTGCGGACAGGAGCAGTACTTC.

This clone occurred once. The chain carries TRBV2 and TRBJ1-5; D is uncertain. Germline assignment: CDR1 SNHLY and CDR2 FYNNEI. This CDR3 region has 13 residues. Deletions cut 9 bases from V and 0 bases from J, with 9 bases between. The CDR3 sequence is CASCGDSNQPQHF. The CDR3 region has the DNA TGTGCCAGTTGTGGTGATAGCAATCAGCCCCAGCATTTT.

This clone was detected a few times. In DNA form, the CDR3 reads TGCGCCAGCATGGGACAGGGCGTGGGCTACACCTTC. Encoded protein: CASMGQGVGYTF. The chain recombines TRBV10-2 with TRBJ1-2; 9 bases match TRBD1. Germline V gene data show CDR1 as WSHSY and CDR2 as SAAADI. V gave up 7 bases and J gave up 8 bases; unmatched junction bases: 5. This CDR3 has 12 amino acids.

This clone was detected only a few times. This chain joins TRBV9 and TRBJ1-6; 7 positions match TRBD1. The CDR3 consists of 14 residues. The ends lost 4 bases at V and 9 bases at J; junction bases unmatched: 7. Germline V CDR1 and CDR2: SGDLS, YYNGEE. The CDR3 region has the DNA TGTGCCAGCAGCTCACAGGGGTGGGGTTCACCCCTCCACTTT. It specifies CASSSQGWGSPLHF. Variable domain in full (rest from reference TRBV9 and TRBJ1-6): DSGVTQTPKHLITATGQRVTLRCSPRSGDLSVYWYQQSLDQGLQFLIQYYNGEERAKGNILERFSAQQFPDLHSELNLSSLELGDSALYFCASSSQGWGSPLHFGNGTRLTVT.

The chain joins TRBV29-1 to TRBJ1-1; D is undetermined. V lost 4 bases and J lost 7, with 7 bases in between. Per the germline V gene, CDR1 is SQVTM and CDR2 is ANQGSEA. This CDR3 comprises 10 residues. The CDR3 protein is CSVGNDEAFF. CDR3 coding DNA: TGCAGCGTTGGGAACGATGAAGCTTTCTTT.

The chain couples TRBV27 to TRBJ2-7, with 13 bases that match TRBD2. There are 17 residues in the CDR3. V shed 6 bases, J shed 2 bases, and the junction held 10 bases outside the gene matches. Per germline, CDR1 MNHEY and CDR2 SMNVEV (reference sequence). In DNA, the CDR3 is TGTGCCAGCAGCCTCCGACTAGCGGGGGGCCTTACCTACGAGCAGTACTTC. Translated, it gives CASSLRLAGGLTYEQYF.

The chain employs TRBV5-1 and TRBJ2-2; tentatively, D is TRBD1 (6 bases). The V gene's germline CDR1 is SGHRS and CDR2 YFSETQ. V lost 4 bases to trimming and J lost 0 bases, with 13 bases between them. The CDR3 length is 16 residues. In DNA form, the CDR3 reads TGCGCCAGCAGCATTACAGGGCCCGCGAACACCGGGGAGCTGTTTTTT. Its translation is CASSITGPANTGELFF.

The chain recombines TRBV20-1 with TRBJ2-7; 7 nucleotides align to TRBD1. Trimming took 6 bases from V and 6 from J; bases not matched to a gene: 5. This CDR3 contains 11 residues. CDR1 and CDR2 from the germline V gene are DFQATT and SNEGSKA (reference sequence). The CDR3 nucleotides are TGCAGTGCAGAGACAGGGCCCGAGCAGTACTTC. This encodes CSAETGPEQYF.

J is TRBJ1-5 and V is TRBV5-6; 10 bases agree with TRBD1. The CDR3 totals 14 residues. V lost 4 bases, J lost 6 bases, and 4 bases stayed unmatched. Germline V gene lookup returns CDR1 SGHDT and CDR2 YYEEEE. The CDR3 sequence: CASSMTGGGQPQHF. The CDR3 region has the DNA TGTGCCAGCAGCATGACAGGGGGCGGTCAGCCCCAGCATTTT. Full variable domain (rest looked up from reference TRBV5-6 and TRBJ1-5): DAGVTQSPTHLIKTRGQQVTLRCSPKSGHDTVSWYQQALGQGPQFIFQYYEEEERQRGNFPDRFSGHQFPNYSSELNVNALLLGDSALYLCASSMTGGGQPQHFGDGTRLSIL.

The chain has TRBV6-6 and TRBJ2-1; D gene uncertain. CDR1 is MNHNY and CDR2 is SVGAGI in the germline V gene (reference sequence). Trimming removed 8 bases at V and 4 bases at J, with 6 bases between. The CDR3 length is 11 residues. The CDR3, as DNA: TGTGCCAGCGAAATTTACAATGAGCAGTTCTTC. Encoded protein: CASEIYNEQFF.

Only a few counts were recorded for this clone. This chain uses TRBV29-1 with TRBJ1-1; D is uncertain. The germline CDR1 and CDR2 sequences are SQVTM and ANQGSEA. This CDR3 has 14 residues. Trimming pared 3 bases from V and 1 base from J, leaving 12 bases between. The CDR3 region is CSVDSGRTNTEAFF. The CDR3 region has the DNA TGCAGCGTTGATTCCGGACGGACGAACACTGAAGCTTTCTTT. Full variable domain (remainder filled in from reference TRBV29-1 and TRBJ1-1): SAVISQKPSRDICQRGTSLTIQCQVDSQVTMMFWYRQQPGQSLTLIATANQGSEATYESGFVIDKFPISRPNLTFSTLTVSNMSPEDSSIYLCSVDSGRTNTEAFFGQGTRLTVV.

The chain links TRBV2 to TRBJ2-7; perhaps TRBD1 as D (5 bases). Germline V gives CDR1 SNHLY, CDR2 FYNNEI. The CDR3 totals 11 residues. Trimming shortened V by 6 bases and J by 5 bases, and 8 bases separated the two germline ends. CDR3 loop: CASRQGDEQYF. The CDR3 nucleotides are TGTGCCAGCAGGCAGGGCGACGAGCAGTACTTC. Using reference TRBV2 and TRBJ2-7 for the parts outside the CDR3, the full variable domain is EPEVTQTPSHQVTQMGQEVILRCVPISNHLYFYWYRQILGQKVEFLVSFYNNEISEKSEIFDDQFSVERPDGSNFTLKIRSTKLEDSAMYFCASRQGDEQYFGPGTRLTVT.

The rearrangement uses TRBV6-4 and TRBJ2-1; the D gene could be TRBD1 or TRBD2 (5 bases each). Trimming took 6 bases from V and 8 from J, leaving 11 bases between them. The V gene's germline CDR1 is MRHNA and CDR2 SNTAGT. The CDR3 length is 12 residues. Here the CDR3 reads CASRGTRDEQFF. CDR3 bases: TGTGCCAGCAGAGGGACCAGGGATGAGCAGTTCTTC.

The V and J genes are TRBV2 and TRBJ1-2; a possible D gene is TRBD1 (6 bases). CDR3 length equals 15 residues. Germline values: CDR1 SNHLY, CDR2 FYNNEI. V was pared by 6 bases and J by 3 bases, with 17 bases between. CDR3 region: CASRANLRGDYGYTF. The DNA for the CDR3 is TGTGCCAGCAGAGCAAACCTCAGGGGCGACTATGGCTACACCTTC. Together with reference TRBV2 and TRBJ1-2, the CDR3 gives the full variable domain: EPEVTQTPSHQVTQMGQEVILRCVPISNHLYFYWYRQILGQKVEFLVSFYNNEISEKSEIFDDQFSVERPDGSNFTLKIRSTKLEDSAMYFCASRANLRGDYGYTFGSGTRLTVV.

The chain joins TRBV7-2 to TRBJ1-2; no clear D. This CDR3 region has 14 residues. Germline V lookup: CDR1 SGHTA, CDR2 FQGNSA. V was trimmed by 3 bases and J by 4 bases, leaving 12 bases between them. The CDR3 DNA is TGTGCCAGCAGCTTTGGACCCGGAGGCTATGGCTACACCTTC. Its protein product is CASSFGPGGYGYTF.

V usage is TRBV30 and J usage is TRBJ1-2; tentative D call: TRBD1 (5 bases). The CDR3 spans 12 residues. Looked up from germline, CDR1 is GTSNPN and CDR2 is SVGIG (reference sequence). Trimming cost V 1 base and J 8 bases, with 11 bases left between them. The CDR3 coding sequence is TGTGCCTGGAGTGGCGGGGCCGAGGGCTACACCTTC. Its translation is CAWSGGAEGYTF. Full variable domain (rest looked up from reference TRBV30 and TRBJ1-2): SQTIHQWPATLVQPVGSPLSLECTVEGTSNPNLYWYRQAAGRGLQLLFYSVGIGQISSEVPQNLSASRPQDRQFILSSKKLLLSDSGFYLCAWSGGAEGYTFGSGTRLTVV.

The chain is built from TRBV29-1 and TRBJ2-3, with TRBD2 matching 10 bases. Germline CDR1 SQVTM, CDR2 ANQGSEA. The CDR3 is made up of 14 amino acids. Trimming took 6 bases from V and 3 from J; bases not matched to a gene: 6. In nucleotides, the CDR3 is TGCAGCGTCGCACCGGGACTAGCGACAGATACGCAGTATTTT. As protein: CSVAPGLATDTQYF.

There are a few counts of this clone. The rearrangement uses TRBV9 and TRBJ2-1; TRBD2 matches at 12 bases. V gave up 4 bases and J gave up 14 bases; unmatched junction bases: 4. The CDR3 covers 12 residues. Germline V gene data show CDR1 as SGDLS and CDR2 as YYNGEE. The CDR3 here is CASSLAGGPEFF. CDR3 DNA: TGTGCCAGCAGCCTAGCGGGGGGGCCGGAGTTCTTC.

The chain recombines TRBV29-1 with TRBJ2-1; no firm D call. Trimming shortened V by 4 bases and J by 4 bases, and 14 bases separated the two germline ends. CDR3 size: 14 residues. Germline V gene sequence: CDR1 SQVTM, CDR2 ANQGSEA. The CDR3 sequence is CSVVGGSYYNEQFF. DNA of the CDR3: TGCAGCGTTGTAGGCGGATCCTATTACAATGAGCAGTTCTTC.

This chain connects TRBV7-2 to TRBJ2-3, with a possible D match to TRBD2 (5 bases). This CDR3 spans 15 amino acids. Trimming took 1 base from V and 6 from J, leaving 14 bases between them. The germline gives CDR1 SGHTA, CDR2 FQGNSA. The CDR3 bases are TGTGCCAGCAGCTTAGACCGGGGTCGGCCGGATACGCAGTATTTT. Its translation: CASSLDRGRPDTQYF.

The chain recombines TRBV4-2 with TRBJ1-2; D unclear. Germline V gene data show CDR1 as LGHNA and CDR2 as YNFKEQ. The CDR3 is 15 amino acids. V gave up 0 bases and J gave up 1 base, with 9 bases separating them. CDR3 region: CASSQEGRGNYGYTF. The CDR3 nucleotides are TGTGCCAGCAGCCAAGAGGGCCGGGGTAACTATGGCTACACCTTC.

The chain is built from TRBV5-1 and TRBJ1-2; D gene ambiguous. This CDR3 contains 13 residues. The V end was cut by 0 bases, the J end by 4 bases, with 7 bases between. Germline V gene data show CDR1 as SGHRS and CDR2 as YFSETQ. As DNA, the CDR3 is TGCGCCAGCAGCTTGGGCGTACCCTATGGCTACACCTTC. The encoded protein is CASSLGVPYGYTF.